This T cell receptor (beta chain) was sequenced in a study of blood T cells in healthy people across ages. General study points: The CMV status of each donor remained undetermined, and this could have confounded shifts in expanded clonotypes.

Every participating donor contributed 8.5 to 10 milliliters of peripheral blood through a draw. PCR was performed a second time for roughly 7 to 12 cycles using a sample-barcoded 5' primer and a J-beta primer mix. Sequencing yielded, for each sample, at least 3 million paired-end reads carrying CDR3. MiXCR, run by TCRdb on the 5' RACE reads, gives a single entry per CDR3 protein. Among about 650,000 distinct CDR3 sequences, roughly 30% were seen once, and the ten largest hold 15%. On this clonotype: What it binds is unknown.

The CDR3 spans 12 residues. Trimming pared 6 bases from V and 11 bases from J, leaving 19 bases between. CDR1 and CDR2 (germline): DFQATT, SNEGSKA (reference sequence). The source material was blood. This chain uses TRBV20-1 with TRBJ2-5; TRBD2 might be the D (6 bases). The sequence was obtained from an elderly woman in good health. The CDR3 DNA sequence: TGCAGTGCCATGGACTATGCGTTTGATCAGTACTTC. Amino acids: CSAMDYAFDQYF.